Below are 27 T cell receptor beta chains sequenced from a single sample in a study of blood T cell repertoires in COVID-19. Only in-frame clones appear in the TCRdb table, and some are missing; sequencing was by immunoSEQ multiplex PCR. The sample yields fewer than 250,000 clones, roughly 84% seen once. The sample was PBMCs or T cells enriched from blood (not recorded which). The source is a man aged 25 to 45 in a cohort exposed to, infected with or recovered from COVID-19 (not recorded which).

The chain recombines TRBV28 with TRBJ1-1, with D maybe TRBD1 (5 bases). V lost 2 bases and J lost 4, with 11 bases in between. The germline V gene has CDR1 MDHEN and CDR2 SYDVKM. The CDR3 consists of 14 residues. CDR3 DNA: TGTGCCAGCAGTTTAATAGGGGCCCGCACTGAAGCTTTCTTT. Translation gives CASSLIGARTEAFF.

To note about this clone: In the same sample, other DNA sequences code for this CDR3. The chain carries TRBV9 and TRBJ1-1, with D unresolved. CDR3 size: 13 residues. CDR1 and CDR2 from the germline V gene are SGDLS and YYNGEE. V was pared by 0 bases and J by 5 bases, with 8 bases between. The CDR3 sequence is CASSVGGDTEAFF. CDR3 in DNA: TGTGCCAGCAGCGTAGGCGGGGATACTGAAGCTTTCTTT.

The V and J genes are TRBV5-1 and TRBJ2-1; the D gene is possibly TRBD1 (6 bases). Between the trimmed V and J ends, which lost 4 bases and 8 bases, there was a span of 16 bases. This CDR3 region has 14 residues. Germline V gene lookup returns CDR1 SGHRS and CDR2 YFSETQ. CDR3 protein: CASSPPVSGDEQFF. CDR3 bases: TGCGCCAGCAGCCCACCTGTGTCAGGGGATGAGCAGTTCTTC.

The rearrangement joins TRBV5-1 to TRBJ2-7, with D possibly being TRBD2 (5 bases). Trimming took 0 bases from V and 3 from J, leaving 10 bases between them. The CDR3 is 14 residues long. In germline, CDR1 is SGHRS, CDR2 YFSETQ. The CDR3 DNA sequence: TGCGCCAGCAGCTTGGTCAGCGGAGGCTACGAGCAGTACTTC. Protein sequence: CASSLVSGGYEQYF.

This chain joins TRBV6-2 or TRBV6-3 and TRBJ2-7; possible D gene TRBD1, 6 bases. There are 17 residues in the CDR3. V gave up 0 bases and J gave up 2 bases, with 17 bases separating them. Looked up from germline, CDR1 is MNHEY and CDR2 is SVGEGT. The CDR3, as DNA: TGTGCCAGCAGTTACTCGACCCGTCCGGGACACACCTACGAGCAGTACTTC. Its protein is CASSYSTRPGHTYEQYF.

In this sample, this clone turned up once. The CDR3 bases are TGCAGTGCTAGTCGGGGGGGGACCAATGAGCAGTTCTTC. Its protein product is CSASRGGTNEQFF. The chain recombines TRBV20-1 with TRBJ2-1; 8 bases map to TRBD2. The CDR3 consists of 13 residues. CDR1 is DFQATT and CDR2 is SNEGSKA in the germline V gene (reference sequence). J lost 6 bases, V lost 3 bases, and 4 bases had no gene match.

This clone appeared a single time. The gene calls are TRBV4-1 and TRBJ2-1; D might be TRBD1 (6 bases). The length of the CDR3 is 14 residues. Deletions cut 0 bases from V and 10 bases from J, with 13 bases between. CDR1 MGHRA and CDR2 YSYEKL come from the germline V gene. CDR3 protein: CASSQDGGRDEQFF. For the CDR3, the DNA is TGCGCCAGCAGCCAAGATGGGGGCCGGGACGAGCAGTTCTTC.

The chain has TRBV9 and TRBJ2-2; TRBD1 agrees at 9 bases. CDR1 is SGDLS and CDR2 is YYNGEE in the germline V gene. With 5 bases clipped from V and 6 bases from J, the junction kept 5 bases outside the gene matches. The CDR3 runs to 14 residues. The CDR3 DNA reads as TGTGCCAGCAGACAGGGGGCAGAGCCCGGGGAGCTGTTTTTT. This translates into CASRQGAEPGELFF.

V usage is TRBV14 and J usage is TRBJ1-1, with 11 bases fitting TRBD1. With V trimmed by 2 bases and J by 5 bases, 10 bases remained unmatched. Germline loops: CDR1 SGHDN, CDR2 FVKESK. CDR3 length: 17 amino acids. The CDR3 loop reads CASSQTTGGQGGTEAFF. The CDR3 nucleotides are TGTGCCAGCAGCCAAACAACCGGGGGACAGGGGGGTACTGAAGCTTTCTTT.

The chain employs TRBV7-3 and TRBJ2-7; D ambiguous. The CDR3 has 12 residues. Trimming cost V 2 bases and J 0 bases, with 2 bases left between them. The germline V gene encodes CDR1 SGHTA and CDR2 FQGTGA. The CDR3 DNA follows: TGTGCCAGCAGCTTACACTCCTACGAGCAGTACTTC. Amino acid sequence: CASSLHSYEQYF. The full variable domain, in which reference TRBV7-3 and TRBJ2-7 provide the parts outside the CDR3, is GAGVSQTPSNKVTEKGKYVELRCDPISGHTALYWYRQSLGQGPEFLIYFQGTGAADDSGLPNDRFFAVRPEGSVSTLKIQRTERGDSAVYLCASSLHSYEQYFGPGTRLTVT.

The chain has TRBV5-4 and TRBJ2-5; D perhaps matches TRBD1 (6 bases). Between the trimmed V and J ends, which lost 2 bases and 1 base, there was a span of 9 bases. Germline V gene sequence: CDR1 SGHNT, CDR2 YYREEE (reference sequence). The CDR3 spans 14 residues. CDR3 amino acids: CASSLRGIQETQYF. The CDR3 coding sequence is TGTGCCAGCAGCTTAAGGGGGATCCAAGAGACCCAGTACTTC.

The chain combines TRBV5-5 with TRBJ1-6; D is unclear. Germline values: CDR1 SGHKS, CDR2 YYEKEE (reference sequence). The CDR3 is 16 amino acids. The V gene lost 0 bases and the J gene lost 0 bases, with 7 bases spanning the gap. The CDR3 spells CASSLGPNSYNSPLHF. The CDR3 DNA follows: TGTGCCAGCAGCTTGGGGCCGAACTCCTATAATTCACCCCTCCACTTT.

The chain carries TRBV4-3 and TRBJ2-3; 8 bases agree with TRBD1. The CDR3 length is 15 residues. V shed 3 bases, J shed 6 bases, and the junction held 8 bases outside the gene matches. Germline V CDR1 and CDR2: LGHNA, YSLEER. The CDR3 sequence: CASSQGGQGLDTQYF. CDR3 DNA sequence: TGCGCCAGCAGCCAGGGAGGACAGGGTTTGGATACGCAGTATTTT.

This clone was recorded only once. The J gene is TRBJ2-3, the V gene TRBV6-4; D unclear. The CDR3 contains 14 residues. CDR1 and CDR2 from the germline V gene are MRHNA and SNTAGT. Trimming removed 4 bases from V and 6 bases from J, with 14 bases in between. CDR3 residues: CASSVEIASDTQYF. Here the CDR3 DNA reads TGTGCCAGCAGTGTCGAGATTGCATCGGATACGCAGTATTTT.

V and J are TRBV7-9 and TRBJ2-7; no clear D. V was trimmed by 5 bases and J by 3 bases, leaving 17 bases between them. The CDR3 has 15 residues. CDR1 and CDR2 from the germline V gene are SEHNR and FQNEAQ (reference sequence). Written as DNA, the CDR3 is TGTGCCAGCAGCCCCAAACGTCGACTGGGCTACGAGCAGTACTTC. It codes for CASSPKRRLGYEQYF.

The chain joins TRBV7-8 to TRBJ1-5; D is ambiguous. V was cut by 5 bases and J by 0 bases, with 17 bases left in between. The CDR3 runs to 17 residues. CDR1 is SGHVS, CDR2 FQNEAQ, per germline. The CDR3 region is CASSPKGGLASNQPQHF. CDR3 in DNA: TGTGCCAGCAGCCCGAAGGGAGGGTTAGCTAGCAATCAGCCCCAGCATTTT.

This chain links TRBV24-1 with TRBJ2-3; 12 bases line up with TRBD2. The CDR3 length is 16 residues. V was clipped by 4 bases and J by 5 bases; unmatched bases: 6. Germline V gives CDR1 KGHDR, CDR2 SFDVKD. For the CDR3, the DNA is TGTGCCACCAGTGACCCTACGACTAGCGGGAGAGATACGCAGTATTTT. Its translation is CATSDPTTSGRDTQYF.

This clone occurred a few times. The rearrangement uses TRBV15 and TRBJ2-3; D gene ambiguous. Germline CDR1 reads LNHNV; CDR2 reads YYDKDF (reference sequence). The CDR3 sequence is 14 residues long. The germline V and J ends were trimmed by 0 bases and 3 bases, with 7 bases remaining between them. The CDR3 loop is CATSRELKTDTQYF. The CDR3 DNA reads TGTGCCACCAGCAGAGAATTAAAAACAGATACGCAGTATTTT. Full variable domain (missing parts from reference TRBV15 and TRBJ2-3): DAMVIQNPRYQVTQFGKPVTLSCSQTLNHNVMYWYQQKSSQAPKLLFHYYDKDFNNEADTPDNFQSRRPNTSFCFLDIRSPGLGDTAMYLCATSRELKTDTQYFGPGTRLTVL.

The chain links TRBV7-8 to TRBJ1-5; perhaps TRBD1 as D (6 bases). The CDR3 runs 16 residues. CDR1 is SGHVS, CDR2 FQNEAQ, per germline. Deletions cut 0 bases from V and 2 bases from J, with 11 bases between. CDR3 residues: CASSLAGGGGNQPQHF. CDR3 nucleotides: TGTGCCAGCAGCTTAGCTGGGGGGGGCGGCAATCAGCCCCAGCATTTT.

The chain uses TRBV24-1 and TRBJ1-2, with a weak D call TRBD1 (6 bases). The V end was cut by 6 bases, the J end by 6 bases, with 22 bases between. The CDR3 covers 16 residues. CDR1 is KGHDR and CDR2 is SFDVKD in the germline V gene. The CDR3 DNA reads as TGTGCCACCAGTAGTAGCACTCGGGACATCAAGAATGGCTACACCTTC. It yields the protein CATSSSTRDIKNGYTF.

This clone was counted between two and nine times. This sequence joins TRBV7-8 and TRBJ2-5; D is possibly TRBD1 (5 bases). Deletions cut 8 bases from V and 5 bases from J, with 15 bases between. This CDR3 is built from 13 residues. Looked up from germline, CDR1 is SGHVS and CDR2 is FQNEAQ. In DNA form, the CDR3 reads TGTGCCAGCGAACCTCCCAAGGGGGAGACCCAGTACTTC. Amino acid sequence: CASEPPKGETQYF.

The genes are TRBV3-1 (or the pseudogene TRBV3-2) and TRBJ2-7; 12 bases line up with TRBD2. There are 17 residues in the CDR3. The germline gives CDR1 LGHDT, CDR2 YNNKEL (reference sequence). V gave up 0 bases and J gave up 1 base; unmatched junction bases: 4. CDR3 loop: CASSQDRLAGVSYEQYF. The CDR3 DNA sequence: TGTGCCAGCAGCCAAGATCGACTAGCGGGAGTATCCTACGAGCAGTACTTC.

V gene TRBV10-3 combines with J gene TRBJ2-7, with no clear D. CDR3 length: 12 amino acids. Trimming cost V 0 bases and J 5 bases, with 5 bases left between them. Per the germline V gene, CDR1 is ENHRY and CDR2 is SYGVKD. CDR3 bases: TGTGCCATCAGTGAGTCGACTGACGAGCAGTACTTC. This encodes CAISESTDEQYF.

The rearrangement uses TRBV20-1 and TRBJ1-5; 7 nucleotides match TRBD1. V lost 3 bases and J lost 13; bases outside the gene matches: 6. The CDR3 runs 11 residues. The germline gives CDR1 DFQATT, CDR2 SNEGSKA (reference sequence). The CDR3 DNA reads as TGCAGTGCTAGTGGGGACAGAGGACAGCATTTT. Translation: CSASGDRGQHF.

The chain is built from TRBV6-4 and TRBJ2-1; 7 bases line up with TRBD2. With 5 bases clipped from V and 8 bases from J, the junction kept 18 bases outside the gene matches. Germline V gives CDR1 MRHNA, CDR2 SNTAGT. This CDR3 has 17 amino acids. The CDR3 here is CASSPSSGGSLGDEQFF. The CDR3, as DNA: TGTGCCAGCAGTCCCTCTAGCGGAGGGAGCCTTGGGGATGAGCAGTTCTTC.

This chain connects TRBV3-1 (or the pseudogene TRBV3-2) to TRBJ1-2, with TRBD1 identical over 9 bases. Trimming removed 6 bases from V and 4 bases from J; junction bases left unmatched: 9. The germline V gene encodes CDR1 LGHDT and CDR2 YNNKEL (reference sequence). This CDR3 spans 15 amino acids. The CDR3 region is CASRGRGQGSYGYTF. In DNA form, the CDR3 reads TGTGCCAGCAGGGGACGCGGACAGGGGAGCTATGGCTACACCTTC.

The rearrangement uses TRBV6-6 and TRBJ1-1; 8 bases fit TRBD1. Germline assignment: CDR1 MNHNY and CDR2 SVGAGI (reference sequence). The CDR3 totals 15 residues. V lost 7 bases, J lost 4 bases, and 11 bases stayed unmatched. Here the CDR3 reads CASTAGGTRGTEAFF. CDR3 DNA sequence: TGTGCCAGCACCGCAGGGGGCACGAGGGGCACTGAAGCTTTCTTT.